The TCR beta chain under discussion was sequenced for a study of T cells in Graves' hyperthyroidism and ophthalmopathy. Overall study results and limits: Ophthalmopathy got predicted by the model a median about 6.7 months before its onset.

To note about this clonotype: Its matching antigen is unknown.

The CDR3 is 15 residues long. V shed 5 bases and J shed 7 bases, with 17 bases lying between them. The germline CDR1 and CDR2 sequences are SNHLY and FYNNEI. RNA transcripts were the template for amplifying TCR beta CDR3 regions. With the HTBI primer set, the TCR CDR3 went through a first round of RT-PCR. TCRdb analysed the multiplex PCR reads with MiXCR anew, one entry per CDR3 protein. This repertoire shows approximately 46,000 distinct CDR3 sequences, about 52% found once; its top ten account for more than 25%. Graves' hyperthyroidism qualified as stable when ophthalmopathy did not progress within 18 months. Used for diagnoses were clinical symptoms, serum thyroxine and TRAb, thyroid ultrasound and orbital computed tomography.

The chain has TRBV2 and TRBJ2-2; D may be TRBD2 (5 bases). Sample: peripheral blood or thyroid tissue (not recorded which). This clonotype was obtained from a woman aged 45-60 years with Graves' hyperthyroidism. The CDR3 protein is CASSYASGSGGELFF. Written as DNA, the CDR3 is TGTGCCAGCAGTTACGCTTCTGGGAGCGGCGGGGAGCTGTTTTTT.